Following are 24 T cell receptor beta chains from one sample sequenced in a study of cytomegalovirus exposure and HLA in healthy donors. Repertoires were generated with immunoSEQ multiplex PCR, while TCRdb's copy carries only in-frame clones and drops some. The sample yields more than 95,000 clones, about 85% seen once. The sample taken for sequencing was PBMCs. The receptors were sampled from a young woman in good health and CMV-seropositive.

The count of this clone is one. The chain joins TRBV28 to TRBJ2-1, with D maybe TRBD2 (7 bases). Germline CDR1 MDHEN, CDR2 SYDVKM. V shed 6 bases and J shed 6 bases, with 18 bases lying between them. The CDR3 has 15 residues. For the CDR3, the DNA is TGTGCCAGCAGCTCTGGGGGGGGCGGCCGCAATGAGCAGTTCTTC. It is translated as CASSSGGGGRNEQFF.

This chain joins TRBV28 and TRBJ1-5; unclear D gene. V gave up 3 bases and J gave up 6 bases, with 15 bases separating them. This CDR3 has 15 amino acids. In germline, CDR1 is MDHEN, CDR2 SYDVKM. CDR3 amino acids: CASSFWAERPQPQHF. The CDR3 coding sequence is TGTGCCAGCAGTTTTTGGGCCGAGCGGCCTCAGCCCCAGCATTTT. Using reference TRBV28 and TRBJ1-5 for the parts outside the CDR3, the full variable domain is DVKVTQSSRYLVKRTGEKVFLECVQDMDHENMFWYRQDPGLGLRLIYFSYDVKMKEKGDIPEGYSVSREKKERFSLILESASTNQTSMYLCASSFWAERPQPQHFGDGTRLSIL.

The rearrangement uses TRBV28 and TRBJ1-2, with TRBD1 identical over 11 bases. In germline, CDR1 is MDHEN, CDR2 SYDVKM. This CDR3 is 14 amino acids long. J gave up 8 bases and V 5 bases, and 7 bases lay outside the gene matches. The CDR3 loop is CASSLGTGGEGYTF. The CDR3 DNA follows: TGTGCCAGCAGTCTCGGGACAGGGGGGGAAGGCTACACCTTC.

This clone was recorded only once. V is TRBV10-3 and J is TRBJ1-1; no clear D gene. Germline V gives CDR1 ENHRY, CDR2 SYGVKD. Trimming took off 9 bases at V and 0 bases at J, with 14 bases between the two ends. CDR3 size: 14 residues. DNA of the CDR3: TGTGCCATACGAGACACACCAATGAACACTGAAGCTTTCTTT. This sequence encodes CAIRDTPMNTEAFF.

This rearrangement joins TRBV4-2 to TRBJ2-7, with TRBD2 identical over 8 bases. The V gene's germline CDR1 is LGHNA and CDR2 YNFKEQ. V shed 4 bases and J 7 bases; nucleotides not matched to a gene: 12. CDR3 length equals 15 residues. The CDR3 loop reads CASSPSRTSSGEQYF. DNA for the CDR3: TGTGCCAGCAGCCCATCGCGGACTAGCTCCGGGGAGCAGTACTTC.

The chain employs TRBV5-1 and TRBJ1-2, with 7 positions matching TRBD1. The ends lost 5 bases at V and 8 bases at J; junction bases unmatched: 12. The CDR3 is made up of 14 amino acids. Per germline, CDR1 SGHRS and CDR2 YFSETQ. CDR3 bases: TGCGCCAGCAGACAGCCGGGACAGAGAGGAGGCTACACCTTC. Protein sequence: CASRQPGQRGGYTF. Complete variable domain (other parts from reference TRBV5-1 and TRBJ1-2): KAGVTQTPRYLIKTRGQQVTLSCSPISGHRSVSWYQQTPGQGLQFLFEYFSETQRNKGNFPGRFSGRQFSNSRSEMNVSTLELGDSALYLCASRQPGQRGGYTFGSGTRLTVV.

Here the CDR3 reads CASSLGTGVPEAFF. As DNA, the CDR3 is TGCGCCAGCAGCTTGGGAACAGGGGTCCCTGAAGCTTTCTTT. The J gene is TRBJ1-1, the V gene TRBV5-1, with 7 bases matching TRBD1. Germline V gene data show CDR1 as SGHRS and CDR2 as YFSETQ. This CDR3 contains 14 residues. V was pared by 0 bases and J by 6 bases, with 5 bases of the junction left unmatched.

The chain is built from TRBV5-4 and TRBJ1-4; D is undetermined. Per germline, CDR1 SGHNT and CDR2 YYREEE (reference sequence). V gave up 1 base and J gave up 8 bases, with 9 bases separating them. This CDR3 contains 13 residues. The CDR3 sequence: CASSLYLGEKLFF. The CDR3 DNA sequence: TGTGCCAGCAGCTTGTATTTGGGCGAAAAACTGTTTTTT.

The rearrangement links TRBV7-3 to TRBJ2-3; 9 nucleotides agree with TRBD1. The CDR3 is 14 amino acids. The junction had 2 bases not matched to a gene; V was cut back by 5 bases and J by 2 bases. CDR1 and CDR2 from the germline V gene are SGHTA and FQGTGA. The CDR3 loop is CASSDRGFTDTQYF. For the CDR3, the DNA is TGTGCCAGCAGCGACAGGGGGTTCACAGATACGCAGTATTTT.

V and J are TRBV5-4 and TRBJ2-2; 8 bases line up with TRBD2. CDR1 and CDR2 from the germline V gene are SGHNT and YYREEE (reference sequence). The CDR3 has 16 residues. V was clipped by 7 bases and J by 8 bases; unmatched bases: 16. The chain's CDR3 is CASRAGSGEPGGELFF. Here the CDR3 DNA reads TGTGCCAGCCGAGCGGGTAGCGGGGAGCCCGGGGGGGAGCTGTTTTTT.

The chain is built from TRBV4-1 and TRBJ1-1; a possible D gene is TRBD1 (6 bases). The CDR3 is 15 residues long. The germline V gene has CDR1 MGHRA and CDR2 YSYEKL. V lost 1 base to trimming and J lost 0 bases, with 9 bases between them. This chain's CDR3 is CASSQGTALNTEAFF. The CDR3 DNA follows: TGCGCCAGCAGCCAAGGGACAGCCCTGAACACTGAAGCTTTCTTT.

The rearrangement joins TRBV5-4 to TRBJ2-7, with 12 bases matching TRBD2. The germline gives CDR1 SGHNT, CDR2 YYREEE (reference sequence). The CDR3 runs 14 residues. V trimming: 2 bases; J trimming: 5 bases; junction bases outside the gene matches: 2. The DNA of the CDR3 is TGTGCCAGCAGCTTACTAGCGGGAGGTGACGAGCAGTACTTC. It translates to CASSLLAGGDEQYF. Full variable domain (outside the CDR3, taken from reference TRBV5-4 and TRBJ2-7): ETGVTQSPTHLIKTRGQQVTLRCSSQSGHNTVSWYQQALGQGPQFIFQYYREEENGRGNFPPRFSGLQFPNYSSELNVNALELDDSALYLCASSLLAGGDEQYFGPGTRLTVT.

V usage is TRBV4-2 and J usage is TRBJ1-2; TRBD1 might be the D (5 bases). Deletions cut 1 base from V and 5 bases from J, with 8 bases between. This CDR3 comprises 13 residues. CDR1 and CDR2 from the germline V gene are LGHNA and YNFKEQ. CDR3 protein: CASSQAGGYGYTF. DNA for the CDR3: TGTGCCAGCAGCCAAGCGGGGGGATATGGCTACACCTTC.

The chain links TRBV2 to TRBJ1-1; D is undetermined. The CDR3 totals 13 residues. V dropped 5 bases and J dropped 5 bases, with 12 bases sitting between them. Germline loops: CDR1 SNHLY, CDR2 FYNNEI. Written as DNA, the CDR3 is TGTGCCAGCAGTCGGCGGGGAGGTACTGAAGCTTTCTTT. It specifies CASSRRGGTEAFF.

Comments on this clone: This may come from a read error, since a much larger clone is one base off. This sample includes further DNA sequences coding for the same CDR3. The V and J genes are TRBV2 and TRBJ1-2; 10 nucleotides align to TRBD1. Looked up from germline, CDR1 is SNHLY and CDR2 is FYNNEI. Germline trimming cut 7 bases from V and 2 bases from J; bases unmatched to any gene: 1. This CDR3 spans 13 amino acids. The CDR3 loop reads CASKGQGNYGYTF. The CDR3 nucleotides are TGTGCCAGCAAGGGACAGGGGAACTATGGCTACACCTTC.

The rearrangement links TRBV5-1 to TRBJ2-3; 8 nucleotides line up with TRBD1. CDR3 length: 14 residues. Unmatched junction bases numbered 5, after V lost 4 bases and J lost 4 bases. Germline V gives CDR1 SGHRS, CDR2 YFSETQ. This CDR3 is CASSPGQGADTQYF. The CDR3, as DNA: TGCGCCAGCAGCCCCGGACAGGGTGCAGATACGCAGTATTTT.

Notes on this clone: Other DNA sequences within the sample encode an identical CDR3. CDR3 region: CASSLGRLNTEAFF. CDR3 coding DNA: TGTGCCAGCAGTTTAGGCAGGCTGAACACTGAAGCTTTCTTT. The J gene is TRBJ1-1, the V gene TRBV27; D is uncertain. The CDR3 totals 14 residues. Trimming stripped 2 bases from V and 0 bases from J, with 7 bases between. The germline V gene encodes CDR1 MNHEY and CDR2 SMNVEV (reference sequence).

DNA for the CDR3: TGTGCCAGCAGGCGCCTAGCGGGAGCTGACAATGAGCAGTTCTTC. Translation: CASRRLAGADNEQFF. V and J are TRBV28 and TRBJ2-1; TRBD2 agrees at 10 bases. With V trimmed by 6 bases and J by 5 bases, 7 bases remained unmatched. Per germline, CDR1 MDHEN and CDR2 SYDVKM. This CDR3 is 15 amino acids long.

The chain recombines TRBV5-4 with TRBJ2-1; 7 bases are a match to TRBD2. Germline assignment: CDR1 SGHNT and CDR2 YYREEE (reference sequence). Trimming at V came to 5 bases and at J to 4 bases, leaving 9 bases not matched to a gene. The CDR3 sequence is 15 residues long. The CDR3 bases are TGTGCCAGCAGGGGGGAGGGAAGAGGATACAATGAGCAGTTCTTC. It specifies CASRGEGRGYNEQFF.

This chain links TRBV5-5 with TRBJ2-7; D not certain. V gave up 3 bases and J gave up 0 bases, with 19 bases separating them. The CDR3 sequence is 17 residues long. The germline V gene has CDR1 SGHKS and CDR2 YYEKEE (reference sequence). Here the CDR3 DNA reads TGTGCCAGCAGCTCCGGCCAAAAGGCAGGTTTCTCCTACGAGCAGTACTTC. Its protein product is CASSSGQKAGFSYEQYF.

The chain joins TRBV29-1 to TRBJ1-1; 10 bases are a match to TRBD1. The germline V gene has CDR1 SQVTM and CDR2 ANQGSEA. The trim removed 4 bases at V and 3 bases at J, leaving 8 bases unmatched. CDR3 length equals 15 residues. The CDR3 DNA follows: TGCAGCGTTGGAATGGGACAGGGGTTAGACACTGAAGCTTTCTTT. Residues: CSVGMGQGLDTEAFF.

The V gene is TRBV28, the J gene TRBJ1-4, with 9 bases matching TRBD1. The trim removed 6 bases at V and 7 bases at J, leaving 3 bases unmatched. CDR1 is MDHEN, CDR2 SYDVKM, per germline. This CDR3 has 13 residues. The CDR3 spells CASSLDRGEKLFF. CDR3 DNA sequence: TGTGCCAGCAGCCTGGACAGGGGTGAAAAACTGTTTTTT.

The CDR3 loop reads CASTRTGGGHEAFF. In nucleotides, the CDR3 is TGTGCCAGCACCCGGACAGGGGGGGGCCATGAAGCTTTCTTT. The chain is built from TRBV28 and TRBJ1-1, with 10 bases aligning to TRBD1. Per the germline V gene, CDR1 is MDHEN and CDR2 is SYDVKM. V was pared by 7 bases and J by 7 bases, with 9 bases of the junction left unmatched. The CDR3 spans 14 residues.

This sequence joins TRBV7-9 and TRBJ2-2, with D possibly being TRBD2 (5 bases). V gave up 11 bases and J gave up 2 bases, with 6 bases separating them. The CDR3 is 11 amino acids. The germline gives CDR1 SEHNR, CDR2 FQNEAQ (reference sequence). This chain's CDR3 is CAGLNTGELFF. CDR3 in DNA: TGTGCCGGACTTAACACCGGGGAGCTGTTTTTT.